This record looks at one T cell receptor (beta chain) sequence and its context. This specimen belongs to a study of cytomegalovirus exposure and HLA in healthy donors. The PCR contained 60 Vbeta and 13 Jbeta primers. TCRdb's copy holds only in-frame clones and misses some; the assay was immunoSEQ multiplex PCR. The sample contains tens of thousands of clones, 78% of which appear only once. The TCR comes from a male donor in good health and CMV-seropositive. Sequencing was carried out using PBMCs.

The CDR3 DNA follows: TGTGCCAGCAGACGGGGGACAGGGGGCTTTTACGAGCAGTACTTC. Protein: CASRRGTGGFYEQYF. The V and J genes are TRBV5-6 and TRBJ2-5; 12 positions match TRBD1. The J call may be wrong; the DNA end is better matched by TRBJ2-7. CDR3 length: 15 residues. CDR1 and CDR2 from the germline V gene are SGHDT and YYEEEE.